These 6 T cell receptor beta chains were sequenced from one sample in a study of post-analysis software for immune sequencing data. Every TCR beta cDNA library bore unique molecular identifiers. In TCRdb, the PCR reads were re-called with MiXCR into one record per CDR3 protein. The sample carries approximately 690,000 distinct CDR3 sequences, 55% to 60% recorded once. General observations from the study: When patients were compared with controls, roughly five TRBV segments were more frequent, TRBV5-6, TRBV5-1 and TRBV20-1 among them.

Their target antigens are unknown. Sequenced sample: blood. These receptors came from a girl aged 2-10 years with multiple sclerosis.

V gene TRBV5-1 combines with J gene TRBJ2-3; 8 bases line up with TRBD1. This CDR3 is 16 amino acids long. With 5 bases clipped from V and 5 bases from J, the junction kept 13 bases outside the gene matches. CDR1 is SGHRS, CDR2 YFSETQ, per germline. The DNA for the CDR3 is TGCGCCAGCAGATACTCCGCAGGGGGCGAAGGAGATACGCAGTATTTT. Its protein is CASRYSAGGEGDTQYF.

The rearrangement links TRBV4-1 to TRBJ2-3, with 8 bases lining up with TRBD2. Germline V gene sequence: CDR1 MGHRA, CDR2 YSYEKL. The length of the CDR3 is 16 residues. Trimming at V came to 4 bases and at J to 4 bases, leaving 10 bases not matched to a gene. The CDR3 protein is CASSPAGGQAADTQYF. The CDR3 region has the DNA TGCGCCAGCAGCCCGGCGGGGGGTCAGGCAGCAGATACGCAGTATTTT.

The chain employs TRBV5-1 and TRBJ1-1; 10 positions agree with TRBD1. In germline, CDR1 is SGHRS, CDR2 YFSETQ. V was pared by 2 bases and J by 5 bases, with 3 bases of the junction left unmatched. CDR3 length: 14 residues. Here the CDR3 reads CASSLDRGLTEAFF. The CDR3 coding sequence is TGCGCCAGCAGCTTAGACAGGGGGCTTACTGAAGCTTTCTTT.

CDR3 DNA sequence: TGTGCCAGCAGTTACTCGACAGGTAACAATGAGCAGTACTTC. This sequence encodes CASSYSTGNNEQYF. J is TRBJ2-5 and V is TRBV6-6; tentatively, D is TRBD1 (6 bases). Trimming left V 0 bases short and J 11 bases short, with 16 bases between. The CDR3 contains 14 residues. Germline loops: CDR1 MNHNY, CDR2 SVGAGI (reference sequence).

In this sample, this clonotype turned up a few times. The chain is built from TRBV2 and TRBJ1-2; D is ambiguous. There are 12 residues in the CDR3. Trimming cost V 6 bases and J 5 bases, with 10 bases left between them. CDR1 and CDR2 from the germline V gene are SNHLY and FYNNEI. Here the CDR3 DNA reads TGTGCCAGCAGAACACATCAGTATGGCTACACCTTC. Its translation is CASRTHQYGYTF.

V and J are TRBV29-1 and TRBJ2-5; possibly TRBD1 for D (5 bases). CDR1 is SQVTM, CDR2 ANQGSEA, per germline. The CDR3 runs 12 residues. V dropped 4 bases and J dropped 11 bases, with 17 bases sitting between them. The CDR3 DNA sequence: TGCAGCGTTGCAGGTGCAGGGAATGAGCAGTACTTC. Its protein product is CSVAGAGNEQYF.